The 4 T cell receptor beta chains reported below all come from one sample, sequenced in a study of blood T cell repertoires in COVID-19. Generated by immunoSEQ multiplex PCR, the TCRdb table keeps only in-frame clones and is missing some. The sample shows 150,000 or so clones, 80% to 90% of them seen only once. The sequenced sample was peripheral blood. The origin of the receptors is an older woman with COVID-19, enrolled during active disease.

The chain links TRBV11-2 to TRBJ1-1; possible D gene TRBD1, 5 bases. Germline V gives CDR1 SGHAT, CDR2 FQNNGV. The CDR3 runs 15 residues. The V and J ends lost 3 bases and 1 base respectively, with 12 bases between them. CDR3 coding DNA: TGTGCCAGCAGCTTGGGGGGTTTCGGGAACACTGAAGCTTTCTTT. Translated: CASSLGGFGNTEAFF.

This clone occurred a few times. The chain combines TRBV10-2 with TRBJ1-5; TRBD1 matches 7 bases. Germline assignment: CDR1 WSHSY and CDR2 SAAADI. The CDR3 totals 14 residues. V shed 7 bases, J shed 7 bases, and the junction held 10 bases outside the gene matches. CDR3 DNA: TGCGCCAGCAACGACAGGGATCTACGACAGCCCCAGCATTTT. Its translation: CASNDRDLRQPQHF.

V gene TRBV3-1 (or the pseudogene TRBV3-2) combines with J gene TRBJ2-7; 7 bases fit TRBD1. Germline loops: CDR1 LGHDT, CDR2 YNNKEL (reference sequence). CDR3 length: 14 amino acids. The V segment lost 5 bases and the J segment 0 bases; nucleotides outside the gene matches: 4. The CDR3 here is CASSSTGVSYEQYF. The DNA for the CDR3 is TGTGCCAGCAGCTCTACAGGGGTCTCCTACGAGCAGTACTTC.

The V call is TRBV2, the J call TRBJ1-4, with D possibly matching TRBD1 (5 bases). Germline V gene lookup returns CDR1 SNHLY and CDR2 FYNNEI. There are 14 residues in the CDR3. The ends were cut back, 3 bases at V and 8 bases at J, with 13 bases in the middle. The CDR3 sequence is CASSEDTTAEKLFF. In nucleotides, the CDR3 is TGTGCCAGCAGTGAGGACACCACGGCGGAAAAACTGTTTTTT.